This TCR beta chain was obtained from a study of T cell responses to AZD1222 COVID-19 vaccine. The study, taken as a whole, reports: White British donors predominated, females outnumbered males, and clonal diversity was possibly underestimated. Close to half of all spike-specific TCRs reportedly target regions of the variants that are unmutated. Spike as a whole was targeted by vaccine-associated CD4 TCRs, dominant at 160-218 and 743-854.

Some clones are missing from TCRdb's copy, which holds only in-frame ones; the method was immunoSEQ multiplex PCR. In the table there are 150,000 to 180,000 clones, around 85% of which are singletons. J lost 9 bases, V lost 1 base, and 12 bases had no gene match. The CDR3 covers 18 residues. Looked up from germline, CDR1 is LNHDA and CDR2 is SQIVND (reference sequence). Notes on this clone: The antigen remains unidentified. Other DNA sequences from this sample encode an identical CDR3 as well.

The sample consisted of peripheral blood, taken on day 0 of MenACWY control vaccination. This receptor was obtained from an adult in good health. This chain joins TRBV19 and TRBJ2-2, with 12 positions matching TRBD1. This CDR3 is CASSIGGTGGAGPRELFF. CDR3 in DNA: TGTGCCAGTAGTATAGGGGGGACAGGGGGCGCGGGACCCCGGGAGCTGTTTTTT. Full variable domain (missing parts from reference TRBV19 and TRBJ2-2): DGGITQSPKYLFRKEGQNVTLSCEQNLNHDAMYWYRQDPGQGLRLIYYSQIVNDFQKGDIAEGYSVSREKKESFPLTVTSAQKNPTAFYLCASSIGGTGGAGPRELFFGEGSRLTVL.